The 8 T cell receptor beta chains presented below share a single source sample, sequenced in a study of molecular identifiers for immune sequencing clone quantification. TCRdb reanalysed the PCR reads using MiXCR and keeps one entry per CDR3 protein. Of about 97,000 distinct CDR3 sequences in the sample, 30% to 35% are singletons; the top ten hold about 9.7%. Sequenced input: naive CD8+ T cells from blood, with Jurkat cell RNA spiked in. Subset indicated: FACS-sorted CD8+CD4-CCR7+CD45RA+ naive T cells. These receptors all come from a human donor in good health. Some libraries in this study had Jurkat cell RNA spiked in.

The chain has TRBV13 and TRBJ1-2, with D possibly TRBD1 on 6 matching bases. The CDR3 length is 14 residues. Germline-derived CDR1 and CDR2 are PRHDT and FYEKMQ (reference sequence). The germline V and J ends were trimmed by 6 bases and 3 bases, with 14 bases remaining between them. CDR3 loop: CASSPGQTDYGYTF. The CDR3 DNA sequence: TGTGCCAGCAGTCCCGGACAGACTGACTATGGCTACACCTTC.

There are many counts of this clonotype. The rearrangement joins TRBV28 to TRBJ2-7; 7 bases agree with TRBD2. Germline V lookup: CDR1 MDHEN, CDR2 SYDVKM. The CDR3 spans 15 residues. The V segment lost 5 bases and the J segment 0 bases; nucleotides outside the gene matches: 7. This chain's CDR3 is CASSGEGRSSYEQYF. The CDR3 region has the DNA TGTGCCAGCAGTGGGGAGGGCAGGTCCTCCTACGAGCAGTACTTC.

Comments on this clonotype: The junction does not match germline at one end; this may be a read error. The J gene is TRBJ2-2, the V gene TRBV3-1; 9 bases fit TRBD2. CDR1 and CDR2 (germline): LGHDT, YNNKEL (reference sequence). This CDR3 is built from 16 residues. CDR3 coding DNA: TGTACCAGCAGCCAAGGACTAGCGAGATCAACCGGGGAGCTGTTTTTT. Translation: CTSSQGLARSTGELFF.

Concerning this clonotype itself: A much larger clone sits a single nucleotide away, making a read error possible. This chain links TRBV20-1 with TRBJ2-7, with D unresolved. Germline loops: CDR1 DFQATT, CDR2 SNEGSKA (reference sequence). This CDR3 is built from 11 residues. CDR3 loop: CRARVVDEQYF. For the CDR3, the DNA is TGCAGAGCTAGAGTTGTGGACGAGCAGTACTTC.

V usage is TRBV12-3 or TRBV12-4 and J usage is TRBJ2-1, with 7 positions matching TRBD2. V dropped 2 bases and J dropped 5; count of bases not matched to a gene: 6. This CDR3 comprises 15 residues. CDR3 sequence: CASSLRLAVNNEQFF. Here the CDR3 DNA reads TGTGCCAGCAGTTTAAGGCTAGCGGTAAACAATGAGCAGTTCTTC.

This clonotype was detected many times. This chain's CDR3 is CSARDLGGNQPQHF. In DNA, the CDR3 is TGCAGTGCTAGAGATCTAGGGGGCAATCAGCCCCAGCATTTT. The V gene is TRBV20-1, the J gene TRBJ1-5, with TRBD1 as a possible D gene (5 bases). Germline-derived CDR1 and CDR2 are DFQATT and SNEGSKA (reference sequence). This CDR3 has 14 amino acids. V lost 0 bases, J lost 2 bases, and 8 bases lay in between.

This clonotype occurred once. Given a much more abundant clone one base away, this may be a read error. The J gene is TRBJ2-5, the V gene TRBV20-1, with D possibly TRBD2 on 6 matching bases. The CDR3 extends over 13 amino acids. Germline lookup yields CDR1 DFQATT and CDR2 SNEGSKA (reference sequence). V was clipped by 5 bases and J by 4 bases, with 14 bases between them. For the CDR3, the DNA is TGCAGTGCTGAGGCGGGGAGCCGAGAGACCCAGTACTTC. This translates into CSAEAGSRETQYF.

This clonotype was seen only a few times. The chain joins TRBV6-2 or TRBV6-3 to TRBJ2-6; possibly TRBD2 for D (5 bases). Germline lookup yields CDR1 MNHEY and CDR2 SVGEGT. The CDR3 is 15 amino acids. Trimming shortened V by 4 bases and J by 0 bases, and 7 bases separated the two germline ends. CDR3 residues: CASSLRDSGANVLTF. The CDR3, as DNA: TGTGCCAGCAGTTTGAGGGACTCTGGGGCCAACGTCCTGACTTTC.